This TCR beta chain was identified during a study of T-cell reconstitution after alpha-beta-depleted transplantation in children. Study outcomes and limitations: Approximately two months post-transplant, alpha-beta T cells reportedly originated from several hundred expanded graft clones.

This clonotype has just a few counts. Its cognate antigen is unknown. TCRbeta library construction was performed incorporating unique molecular identifiers. Each CDR3 protein is one row after TCRdb ran MiXCR on the PCR reads. This sample has around 420,000 distinct CDR3 sequences, with 15% to 20% found just once. The CDR3 loop spans 14 amino acids. The germline V gene has CDR1 SGHNT and CDR2 YYREEE (reference sequence). V lost 0 bases to trimming and J lost 12 bases, with 16 bases between them. This TCR was recovered from a boy younger than two who had a stem cell transplant for Wiskott-Aldrich syndrome, so the T cells may come from the graft donor. The chain joins TRBV5-4 to TRBJ2-1; D gene uncertain. Specimen: PBMCs, mostly from graft donor cells, collected 360 days after TCRalphabeta/CD19-depleted stem cell transplant. CDR3 amino acids: CASSLGAATHLQFF. CDR3 nucleotide sequence: TGTGCCAGCAGCTTGGGGGCTGCAACCCATCTGCAGTTCTTC.